The clone carrying this T cell receptor (beta chain) was counted between two and nine times. TCRdb's copy holds only in-frame clones and misses some; the assay was immunoSEQ multiplex PCR. Of more than 150,000 clones listed, approximately 80% are singletons. Trimming at V came to 3 bases and at J to 6 bases, leaving 9 bases not matched to a gene. This CDR3 contains 17 residues. The germline gives CDR1 SGHTA, CDR2 FQGNSA. In the 2 weeks before study entry, exposed participants met a COVID-19 case, which was PCR-confirmed or clinician-diagnosed. The entry originates in a study of blood T cell repertoires in COVID-19. On the study more broadly: In each case, the material was cDNA or gDNA derived from T cells, B-cell-depleted T cells, or PBMCs.

This chain connects TRBV7-2 to TRBJ2-3, with 13 bases that match TRBD2. Sequenced input: PBMCs or T cells enriched from blood (not recorded which). The TCR originated in a man between 60 and 70 years old who had been exposed to COVID-19. The DNA for the CDR3 is TGTGCCAGCAGCTTCCTCCCGACTAGCGGGAGGTCGGATACGCAGTATTTT. Translating it yields CASSFLPTSGRSDTQYF.